The clone carrying this TCR beta chain was seen a single time. Original processing methods: Estimated nucleated cell counts came from reference gene primer amplification. Some clones are missing from TCRdb's copy, which holds only in-frame ones; the method was immunoSEQ multiplex PCR. The V and J calls and clone size were taken over from that table, and D and trimming were inferred from the DNA. The sample contains 130,000 to 150,000 clones, approximately 88% of which appear only once. The record originates from a study of blood T cell repertoires in COVID-19. At the level of the study: The origin of the acute and convalescent COVID-19 samples was the United States, Italy and Spain. T cells, B-cell-depleted T cells, or PBMCs provided the cDNA or gDNA that served as material.

Germline assignment: CDR1 SEHNR and CDR2 FQNEAQ (reference sequence). V was trimmed by 6 bases and J by 0 bases, leaving 20 bases between them. CDR3 size: 17 residues. The chain carries TRBV7-9 and TRBJ2-5; D not certain. The TCR was taken from a woman aged 45-60 years with acute or convalescent COVID-19. Source material: peripheral blood. CDR3 region: CASSSELSQVYQETQYF. The DNA of the CDR3 is TGTGCCAGCAGTTCGGAGTTATCTCAAGTGTACCAAGAGACCCAGTACTTC.